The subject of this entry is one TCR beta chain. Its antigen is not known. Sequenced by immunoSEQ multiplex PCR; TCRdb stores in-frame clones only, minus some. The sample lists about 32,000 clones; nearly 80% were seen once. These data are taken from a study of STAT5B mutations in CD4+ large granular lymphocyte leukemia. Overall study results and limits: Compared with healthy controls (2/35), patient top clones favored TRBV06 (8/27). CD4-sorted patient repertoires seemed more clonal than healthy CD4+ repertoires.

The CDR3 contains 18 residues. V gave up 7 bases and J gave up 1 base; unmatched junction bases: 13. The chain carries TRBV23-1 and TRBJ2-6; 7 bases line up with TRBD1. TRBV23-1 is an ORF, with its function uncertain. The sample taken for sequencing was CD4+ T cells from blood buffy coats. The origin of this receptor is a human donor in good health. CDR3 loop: CASTPGQSLISGANVLTF. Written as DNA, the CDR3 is TGCGCCAGCACCCCGGGACAGAGCCTTATTTCTGGGGCCAACGTCCTGACTTTC.